This T cell receptor (beta chain) was sequenced for a study of blood T cell repertoires in COVID-19. Study information: T cells, B-cell-depleted T cells, or PBMCs supplied cDNA or gDNA.

Assay used: immunoSEQ multiplex PCR; TCRdb lists only in-frame clones, some missing. The sample yields 6,000 to 7,000 clones, about 88% seen once. CDR1 and CDR2 (germline): SGHRS, YFSETQ. This CDR3 has 17 residues. V was trimmed by 0 bases and J by 0 bases, leaving 10 bases between them. This receptor was identified in a human donor in a cohort sampled during active COVID-19. V usage is TRBV5-1 and J usage is TRBJ2-6; weak D call: TRBD2 (5 bases). The sample taken for sequencing was peripheral blood. The DNA of the CDR3 is TGCGCCAGCAGCTTGGATACCGGGAACTCTGGGGCCAACGTCCTGACTTTC. Protein: CASSLDTGNSGANVLTF.